This T cell receptor (beta chain) emerged from a study of cytomegalovirus exposure and HLA in healthy donors. Findings and caveats of the study: Accounts indicate the classifier identified cytomegalovirus status with strong specificity and sensitivity. The study put 150 to 200 TCR beta chains on its list as cytomegalovirus-associated.

In the case of this clone: What it binds is not known.

Germline CDR1 SGHNT, CDR2 YYREEE (reference sequence). The length of the CDR3 is 13 residues. The V end was cut by 5 bases, the J end by 7 bases, with 10 bases between. Measured with immunoSEQ multiplex PCR; TCRdb has only the in-frame clones, and not every one. The sample shows approximately 270,000 clones, around 91% of them seen only once. Sequencing used PBMCs. This rearrangement joins TRBV5-4 to TRBJ1-6, with D possibly TRBD1 on 5 matching bases. The TCR originated in a woman between 18 and 30 years old in good health and CMV-seronegative. In nucleotides, the CDR3 is TGTGCCAGCAGGGGGGGGGTAAATTCACCCCTCCACTTT. It translates to CASRGGVNSPLHF. Using reference TRBV5-4 and TRBJ1-6 for the parts outside the CDR3, the full variable domain is ETGVTQSPTHLIKTRGQQVTLRCSSQSGHNTVSWYQQALGQGPQFIFQYYREEENGRGNFPPRFSGLQFPNYSSELNVNALELDDSALYLCASRGGVNSPLHFGNGTRLTVT.